Following are 21 T cell receptor beta chains from one sample sequenced in a study of patients and donors after allogeneic stem cell transplantation. TCRdb independently ran MiXCR on the RT-PCR reads; one entry per CDR3 protein. This table has roughly 960,000 distinct CDR3 sequences, about a sixth appearing once. The sample was blood, either unsorted or a sorted T cell fraction (not recorded which). These receptors all come from a human donor who was either an allogeneic HSCT recipient or a stem cell or donor lymphocyte infusion donor (not recorded which). It is not recorded whose cells these are; they may come from a transplant donor.

This clonotype has a handful of counts. The chain employs TRBV7-2 and TRBJ2-2; D is possibly TRBD2 (6 bases). Trimming took off 4 bases at V and 4 bases at J, with 10 bases between the two ends. This CDR3 spans 14 amino acids. Germline assignment: CDR1 SGHTA and CDR2 FQGNSA. CDR3 residues: CASSSGTPTGELFF. The CDR3, as DNA: TGTGCCAGCAGCTCCGGGACTCCCACCGGGGAGCTGTTTTTT.

The table lists this clonotype with a few counts. The rearrangement uses TRBV20-1 and TRBJ2-3, with no clear D. The CDR3 consists of 15 residues. CDR1 and CDR2 (germline): DFQATT, SNEGSKA (reference sequence). Trimming removed 0 bases at V and 9 bases at J, with 19 bases between. The CDR3 loop reads CSAREASIYSGTQYF. CDR3 bases: TGCAGTGCTAGAGAGGCTAGTATATATTCAGGCACGCAGTATTTT.

Many counts were recorded for this clonotype. The chain couples TRBV12-3 or TRBV12-4 to TRBJ1-2; 7 bases are a match to TRBD1. The CDR3 is 16 residues long. V dropped 0 bases and J dropped 6; count of bases not matched to a gene: 10. CDR3 in DNA: TGTGCCAGCAGTTTAGCCAGGGACAGCCTGTGGGATGGCTACACCTTC. Protein: CASSLARDSLWDGYTF.

This chain connects TRBV6-5 to TRBJ2-2; maybe TRBD1 (6 bases). Trimming left V 2 bases short and J 1 base short, with 11 bases between. The V gene's germline CDR1 is MNHEY and CDR2 SVGAGI. This CDR3 region has 16 residues. Written as DNA, the CDR3 is TGTGCCAGCAGTTACATAGGGACACTGAACACCGGGGAGCTGTTTTTT. This sequence encodes CASSYIGTLNTGELFF.

This sequence joins TRBV2 and TRBJ1-5, with D possibly matching TRBD1 (6 bases). Trimming removed 7 bases at V and 8 bases at J, with 15 bases between. Germline CDR1 SNHLY, CDR2 FYNNEI. The CDR3 length is 13 residues. CDR3 in amino acids: CASTLQGREPQHF. CDR3 nucleotides: TGTGCCAGCACCCTACAGGGTCGTGAGCCCCAGCATTTT.

This clonotype was recorded many times. The chain is built from TRBV29-1 and TRBJ1-1, with 10 bases fitting TRBD1. Germline V lookup: CDR1 SQVTM, CDR2 ANQGSEA. This CDR3 has 13 residues. Trimming removed 6 bases from V and 6 bases from J; junction bases left unmatched: 7. The CDR3 spells CSVGDRGGSEAFF. The CDR3 nucleotides are TGCAGCGTGGGGGACAGGGGTGGCTCTGAAGCTTTCTTT.

V and J are TRBV5-1 and TRBJ2-7; 7 nucleotides align to TRBD2. There are 14 residues in the CDR3. With 2 bases clipped from V and 7 bases from J, the junction kept 9 bases outside the gene matches. CDR1 is SGHRS and CDR2 is YFSETQ in the germline V gene. In DNA form, the CDR3 reads TGCGCCAGCAGCTTAACTAGCGACAATCGGGAGCAGTACTTC. As protein: CASSLTSDNREQYF.

This clonotype was seen only a few times. The chain joins TRBV4-1 to TRBJ2-7, with D possibly TRBD2 on 7 matching bases. CDR1 and CDR2 from the germline V gene are MGHRA and YSYEKL. V lost 0 bases, J lost 2 bases, and 17 bases lay in between. The CDR3 loop spans 17 amino acids. The CDR3 nucleotides read TGCGCCAGCAGCCAAGATAAGGCGGCGGGGGCCCCCTACGAGCAGTACTTC. Translating gives CASSQDKAAGAPYEQYF.

J is TRBJ1-2 and V is TRBV12-3 or TRBV12-4, with TRBD1 matching over 8 bases. V lost 1 base to trimming and J lost 7 bases; unmatched junction nucleotides: 5. The CDR3 consists of 14 residues. CDR3 nucleotides: TGTGCCAGCAGTTTAGGAGGGACAGGAGGTGGCTACACCTTC. Its translation: CASSLGGTGGGYTF.

This clonotype appeared once. CDR3 in DNA: TGCAGTGCGGACAGGGTAGTGTACGGCTCCTACAATGAGCAGTTCTTC. This encodes CSADRVVYGSYNEQFF. The V gene is TRBV20-1, the J gene TRBJ2-1; 8 bases agree with TRBD1. The trim removed 6 bases at V and 0 bases at J, leaving 10 bases unmatched. Germline V lookup: CDR1 DFQATT, CDR2 SNEGSKA (reference sequence). CDR3 size: 16 residues.

The rearrangement uses TRBV10-3 and TRBJ2-5; 10 positions agree with TRBD2. This CDR3 has 14 residues. The V segment lost 9 bases and the J segment 2 bases; nucleotides outside the gene matches: 6. The germline V gene has CDR1 ENHRY and CDR2 SYGVKD. The CDR3 protein is CAMSSGREQETQYF. In nucleotides, the CDR3 is TGTGCCATGTCTAGCGGGAGAGAACAAGAGACCCAGTACTTC.

There are a few counts of this clonotype. The chain combines TRBV10-3 with TRBJ2-2; TRBD2 is a possible D gene (5 bases). With 10 bases removed from V and 0 bases from J, the gap between germline ends came to 9 bases. In germline, CDR1 is ENHRY, CDR2 SYGVKD. The CDR3 spans 13 residues. CDR3 residues: CATMTTNTGELFF. The CDR3 coding sequence is TGTGCCACAATGACTACGAACACCGGGGAGCTGTTTTTT.

V and J are TRBV6-2 or TRBV6-3 and TRBJ2-4; D is unclear. V was clipped by 5 bases and J by 6 bases, with 14 bases between them. This CDR3 is built from 14 residues. The germline V gene has CDR1 MNHEY and CDR2 SVGEGT. The CDR3 nucleotides are TGTGCCAGCAGTCGCACGCGGAGCCTAAACATTCAGTACTTC. Translation: CASSRTRSLNIQYF.

This clonotype was detected ten times or more. The V gene is TRBV5-5, the J gene TRBJ2-2; 10 bases line up with TRBD2. V lost 4 bases to trimming and J lost 4 bases; unmatched junction nucleotides: 4. The CDR3 length is 15 residues. Germline V gives CDR1 SGHKS, CDR2 YYEKEE (reference sequence). The CDR3 bases are TGTGCCAGCAGCCCAACTAGCGGGGTCACCGGGGAGCTGTTTTTT. Protein sequence: CASSPTSGVTGELFF. Together with reference TRBV5-5 and TRBJ2-2, the CDR3 gives the full variable domain: DAGVTQSPTHLIKTRGQQVTLRCSPISGHKSVSWYQQVLGQGPQFIFQYYEKEERGRGNFPDRFSARQFPNYSSELNVNALLLGDSALYLCASSPTSGVTGELFFGEGSRLTVL.

This clonotype was counted a few times. The V and J genes are TRBV5-1 and TRBJ2-1, with a weak D call TRBD1 (5 bases). Trimming shortened V by 0 bases and J by 8 bases, and 12 bases separated the two germline ends. Germline CDR1 and CDR2: SGHRS and YFSETQ. The CDR3 is made up of 14 amino acids. DNA for the CDR3: TGCGCCAGCAGCTTGGGGGGCATTCAGGATGAGCAGTTCTTC. This encodes CASSLGGIQDEQFF.

This clonotype was counted only a few times. The chain combines TRBV18 with TRBJ2-6; weak D call: TRBD2 (5 bases). V was cut by 0 bases and J by 4 bases, with 7 bases left in between. Per germline, CDR1 KGHSH and CDR2 LQKENI. The CDR3 contains 15 residues. CDR3 sequence: CASSPPRGGANVLTF. In nucleotides, the CDR3 is TGTGCCAGCTCACCACCTCGAGGGGGGGCCAACGTCCTGACTTTC.

The genes are TRBV10-2 and TRBJ2-1, with D possibly matching TRBD2 (5 bases). The germline V and J ends were trimmed by 3 bases and 5 bases, with 11 bases remaining between them. Germline-derived CDR1 and CDR2 are WSHSY and SAAADI. This CDR3 is 14 amino acids long. The CDR3, as DNA: TGCGCCAGCAGTGATCGCGGGCCGGACAATGAGCAGTTCTTC. This sequence encodes CASSDRGPDNEQFF.

This clonotype was recorded a few times. This rearrangement joins TRBV5-6 to TRBJ2-2; D call uncertain. The CDR3 has 13 residues. V lost 0 bases, J lost 9 bases, and 9 bases lay in between. The germline V gene encodes CDR1 SGHDT and CDR2 YYEEEE. In nucleotides, the CDR3 is TGTGCCAGCAGCTTGGGGCCATTTAGGGAGCTGTTTTTT. Amino acids: CASSLGPFRELFF.

The J gene is TRBJ2-1, the V gene TRBV29-1, with a possible D match to TRBD2 (6 bases). Germline V gene data show CDR1 as SQVTM and CDR2 as ANQGSEA. This CDR3 is 16 amino acids long. V lost 5 bases and J 10 bases, leaving 27 bases between the germline ends. The CDR3 here is CSVREDRARRGGEQFF. The CDR3 coding sequence is TGCAGCGTTAGGGAGGACCGGGCCCGGCGGGGTGGGGAGCAGTTCTTC.

The chain is built from TRBV12-3 or TRBV12-4 and TRBJ1-5; 8 positions agree with TRBD1. The CDR3 is 15 amino acids. With 6 bases clipped from V and 8 bases from J, the junction kept 12 bases outside the gene matches. The CDR3 loop is CASSSDREEWEPQHF. In nucleotides, the CDR3 is TGTGCCAGCAGCTCGGACAGGGAAGAATGGGAGCCCCAGCATTTT.

This chain links TRBV7-9 with TRBJ2-7, with D perhaps TRBD2 (6 bases). CDR3 length: 14 amino acids. Germline V gene lookup returns CDR1 SEHNR and CDR2 FQNEAQ (reference sequence). Trimming pared 3 bases from V and 2 bases from J, leaving 11 bases between. The CDR3 coding sequence is TGTGCCAGCAGCTTTGATGGGAGGACCTACGAGCAGTACTTC. Protein: CASSFDGRTYEQYF.